This T cell receptor beta chain was sequenced for a study of response to subunit inactivated influenza vaccine. V was pared by 1 base and J by 0 bases, with 8 bases between. Germline CDR1 and CDR2: SEHNR and FQNEAQ (reference sequence). CDR3 length: 15 amino acids. This clonotype was counted between two and nine times. TCRdb reprocessed the RT-PCR reads via MiXCR and lists one record per CDR3 protein. The sample lists about 780,000 distinct CDR3 sequences; around a sixth were seen once. The sequence was collected from a man in his fifties who received an inactivated influenza vaccine. This chain links TRBV7-9 with TRBJ2-3; no definite D call. Specimen: PBMCs from blood, collected approximately 5 days after vaccination. CDR3 sequence reads: CASSLVRYSTDTQYF. The DNA of the CDR3 is TGTGCCAGCAGCTTAGTACGGTATAGCACAGATACGCAGTATTTT.